The TCR beta chain under discussion was sequenced for a study of a mutant IDH1 vaccine in newly diagnosed glioma. On the study more broadly: Vaccination began 4-6 weeks post radiotherapy alone, or with temozolomide cycles.

Germline V gives CDR1 SGHTA, CDR2 FQGTGA. CDR3 length equals 16 residues. The trim removed 5 bases at V and 0 bases at J, leaving 7 bases unmatched. The time point: week 23, last vaccination. Each dose of the vaccine consisted of 300 ug of mutant IDH1 20-mer peptide, with topical imiquimod. New WHO grade 3 or 4 IDH1-mutant, ATRX-lost astrocytomas were present in all donors. As concerns this clone: Its antigen remains unidentified.

The repertoire was sequenced with immunoSEQ multiplex PCR; TCRdb's copy has only in-frame clones and lacks some. There are some 40,000 clones in the sample; about four fifths occur only once, and just over 5% lies in the top ten. Specimen: PBMCs, collected from a glioma patient whose treatment included an IDH1 peptide vaccine. J is TRBJ2-1 and V is TRBV7-3; 7 bases map to TRBD2. The receptor was isolated from a man aged 40-50 years with glioma. The CDR3 DNA reads as TGTGCCAGCAGCCCGATAGCGGGCGGCTCCTACAATGAGCAGTTCTTC. This codes for CASSPIAGGSYNEQFF. The whole variable domain, remainder taken from reference TRBV7-3 and TRBJ2-1, is GAGVSQTPSNKVTEKGKYVELRCDPISGHTALYWYRQSLGQGPEFLIYFQGTGAADDSGLPNDRFFAVRPEGSVSTLKIQRTERGDSAVYLCASSPIAGGSYNEQFFGPGTRLTVL.